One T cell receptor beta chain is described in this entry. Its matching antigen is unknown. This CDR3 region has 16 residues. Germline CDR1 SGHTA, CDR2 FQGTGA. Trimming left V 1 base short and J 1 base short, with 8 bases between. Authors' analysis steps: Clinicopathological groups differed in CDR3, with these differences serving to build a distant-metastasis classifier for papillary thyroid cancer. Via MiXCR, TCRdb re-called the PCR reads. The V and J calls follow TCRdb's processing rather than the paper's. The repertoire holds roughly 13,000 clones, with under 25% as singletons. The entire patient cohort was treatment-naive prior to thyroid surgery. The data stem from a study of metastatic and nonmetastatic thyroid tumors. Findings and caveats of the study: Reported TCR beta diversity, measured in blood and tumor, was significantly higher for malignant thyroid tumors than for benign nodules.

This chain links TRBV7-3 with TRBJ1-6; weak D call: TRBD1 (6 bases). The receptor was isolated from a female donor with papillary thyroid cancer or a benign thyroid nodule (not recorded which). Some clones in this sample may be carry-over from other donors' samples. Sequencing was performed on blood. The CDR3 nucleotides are TGTGCCAGCAGCTTAATGGGGGCATCCTATAATTCACCCCTCCACTTT. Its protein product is CASSLMGASYNSPLHF.